This TCR beta chain was identified during a study of blood T cell repertoires in COVID-19. The protocol was immunoSEQ multiplex PCR, while the TCRdb copy is restricted to in-frame clones and leaves out a portion. The profile shows roughly 400,000 clones, 87% of them singletons. The clonotype was recovered from a woman aged 50 to 60 who had recovered from COVID-19. Specimen: PBMCs or T cells enriched from blood (not recorded which).

The CDR3 sequence is CASSLGGGQLNTEAFF. The CDR3 DNA reads as TGTGCCAGCAGCTTAGGGGGCGGACAGCTTAACACTGAAGCTTTCTTT. The chain links TRBV11-2 to TRBJ1-1; D might be TRBD1 (6 bases). V lost 1 base, J lost 2 bases, and 14 bases lay in between. CDR3 length: 16 residues. The germline V gene has CDR1 SGHAT and CDR2 FQNNGV.